This T cell receptor beta chain stems from a study of blood T cell repertoires in COVID-19. As for the study in general: Specimens from acute and convalescent COVID-19 originated in the United States, Italy and Spain. PBMCs, B-cell-depleted T cells, or T cells provided the cDNA or gDNA that made up the material.

Authors' processing steps: Estimated nucleated cell counts came from reference gene primer amplification. The data were produced by immunoSEQ multiplex PCR, yet TCRdb's version contains in-frame clones alone and is incomplete. The DNA gave D and trimming, while V, J and clone size come from that table. The sample includes around 100,000 clones, approximately 90% of them seen just once. Germline assignment: CDR1 LGHNA and CDR2 YSLEER. The J segment lost 4 bases and the V segment lost 0 bases, leaving 3 bases of the junction unmatched. The CDR3 totals 15 residues. Sequencing was done on a sample of peripheral blood. The chain links TRBV4-3 to TRBJ1-2, with 9 bases aligning to TRBD1. This TCR was recovered from a man aged 45 to 65 with acute or convalescent COVID-19. CDR3 DNA sequence: TGCGCCAGCAGCCAAGAGGGACAGGGAGTCTATGGCTACACCTTC. Encoded protein: CASSQEGQGVYGYTF.